These 16 T cell receptor beta chains were sequenced from one sample in a study of blood T cell repertoires in COVID-19 (dated by TCRdb to about 2020). The library was produced with the immunoSEQ multiplex PCR assay. TCRdb obtained this table from immuneACCESS and retained in-frame rearrangements with V and J assigned. These tables miss some clones; where compared with another copy, unresolved V genes account for less than half of the shortfall, and the remainder is unexplained. The sample table lists tens of thousands of clones, about 81% of them with a count of one. The ten largest clonotypes hold 18% of the sample. Sequenced: peripheral blood. The receptor set was obtained from a human donor in a cohort sampled during active COVID-19.

This chain connects TRBV5-6 to TRBJ1-2; 10 bases are a match to TRBD1. CDR1 is SGHDT, CDR2 YYEEEE, per germline. The length of the CDR3 is 15 residues. Trimming removed 6 bases from V and 10 bases from J; junction bases left unmatched: 15. In nucleotides, the CDR3 is TGTGCCAGCACCTCCTCGCGGACAGGGGGATCAGTCTACACCTTC. Its translation: CASTSSRTGGSVYTF.

This chain connects TRBV7-8 to TRBJ2-7; TRBD1 agrees at 7 bases. J gave up 3 bases and V 1 base, and 15 bases lay outside the gene matches. CDR1 and CDR2 (germline): SGHVS, FQNEAQ. The CDR3 is 18 amino acids. This CDR3 reads CASSLVGQPSLEYYEQYF. The CDR3 coding sequence is TGTGCCAGCAGCTTAGTGGGACAGCCCTCTCTTGAGTACTACGAGCAGTACTTC. The full variable domain, with the rest looked up from reference TRBV7-8 and TRBJ2-7, is GAGVSQSPRYKVAKRGQDVALRCDPISGHVSLFWYQQALGQGPEFLTYFQNEAQLDKSGLPSDRFFAERPEGSVSTLKIQRTQQEDSAVYLCASSLVGQPSLEYYEQYFGPGTRLTVT.

The gene calls are TRBV6-2 or TRBV6-3 and TRBJ2-7, with 7 bases identical to TRBD2. V lost 4 bases and J lost 4; bases outside the gene matches: 13. This CDR3 has 16 amino acids. The germline V gene has CDR1 MNHEY and CDR2 SVGEGT. The CDR3 DNA follows: TGTGCCAGCAGTTCCAGGGACCCGAGCGGGAAATACGAGCAGTACTTC. Translated, it gives CASSSRDPSGKYEQYF.

The chain employs TRBV30 and TRBJ2-4, with a tentative D call TRBD1 (5 bases). Trimming took off 4 bases at V and 6 bases at J, with 10 bases between the two ends. The CDR3 spans 12 residues. Germline CDR1 reads GTSNPN; CDR2 reads SVGIG (reference sequence). This chain's CDR3 is CAWNAGPNIQYF. CDR3 DNA: TGTGCCTGGAATGCAGGGCCAAACATTCAGTACTTC.

The rearrangement joins TRBV7-8 to TRBJ2-2; maybe TRBD2 (5 bases). The V gene's germline CDR1 is SGHVS and CDR2 FQNEAQ. The V and J ends lost 5 bases and 9 bases respectively, with 10 bases between them. There are 12 residues in the CDR3. The CDR3 DNA reads as TGTGCCAGCAGCGACTACATGAGGGAGCTGTTTTTT. It specifies CASSDYMRELFF.

The CDR3: CASVNAQGQGYGYTF. As DNA, the CDR3 is TGTGCCAGCGTCAACGCCCAGGGACAGGGCTATGGCTACACCTTC. The chain has TRBV19 and TRBJ1-2; 9 bases are a match to TRBD1. Germline loops: CDR1 LNHDA, CDR2 SQIVND (reference sequence). This CDR3 contains 15 residues. J was trimmed by 4 bases and V by 9 bases; bases with no gene match: 12.

The rearrangement uses TRBV7-8 and TRBJ1-4; 7 nucleotides align to TRBD1. The V gene end was trimmed by 4 bases and the J gene end by 7 bases; junction bases not matched to a gene: 15. This CDR3 has 17 amino acids. Germline values: CDR1 SGHVS, CDR2 FQNEAQ. The CDR3 coding sequence is TGTGCCAGCAGCTCTTTACCCCTGACAGGGCGGGGTGAAAAACTGTTTTTT. Translated: CASSSLPLTGRGEKLFF. Using reference TRBV7-8 and TRBJ1-4 for the parts outside the CDR3, the full variable domain is GAGVSQSPRYKVAKRGQDVALRCDPISGHVSLFWYQQALGQGPEFLTYFQNEAQLDKSGLPSDRFFAERPEGSVSTLKIQRTQQEDSAVYLCASSSLPLTGRGEKLFFGSGTQLSVL.

The V gene is TRBV30, the J gene TRBJ1-5, with D uncertain. The V gene's germline CDR1 is GTSNPN and CDR2 SVGIG (reference sequence). The ends were cut back, 4 bases at V and 2 bases at J, with 9 bases in the middle. There are 13 residues in the CDR3. The CDR3 region has the DNA TGTGCCTGGAAGGGAGACGGCAATCAGCCCCAGCATTTT. It specifies CAWKGDGNQPQHF.

The rearrangement joins TRBV4-1 to TRBJ2-7; TRBD1 matches at 8 bases. Trimming cost V 4 bases and J 7 bases; bases outside gene matches: 12. CDR1 MGHRA and CDR2 YSYEKL come from the germline V gene. This CDR3 is 15 amino acids long. CDR3 sequence (DNA): TGCGCCAGCAGCCCTCGGCTGGGGACAGGATGGGAGCAGTACTTC. Translating gives CASSPRLGTGWEQYF.

The chain carries TRBV7-2 and TRBJ1-1; the D is unclear. Per the germline V gene, CDR1 is SGHTA and CDR2 is FQGNSA. Trimming took 3 bases from V and 1 from J, leaving 9 bases between them. The CDR3 extends over 14 amino acids. CDR3 DNA: TGTGCCAGCAGCTTTGTGGCCCGGAACACTGAAGCTTTCTTT. Translated, it gives CASSFVARNTEAFF.

The V and J genes are TRBV6-5 and TRBJ1-2, with D maybe TRBD1 (5 bases). With 7 bases removed from V and 5 bases from J, the gap between germline ends came to 14 bases. There are 13 residues in the CDR3. Germline CDR1 and CDR2: MNHEY and SVGAGI. The CDR3 DNA reads as TGTGCCAGCACGCGGGACGGAGATTATGGCTACACCTTC. Its translation: CASTRDGDYGYTF.

The chain is built from TRBV7-2 and TRBJ1-3, with 9 bases that match TRBD1. The CDR3 totals 15 residues. V lost 5 bases to trimming and J lost 3 bases; unmatched junction nucleotides: 5. CDR1 and CDR2 from the germline V gene are SGHTA and FQGNSA. The CDR3 bases are TGTGCCAGCAGCCCTCGGACAGGGGATGGAAACACCATATATTTT. As protein: CASSPRTGDGNTIYF.

The chain is built from TRBV7-9 and TRBJ1-4, with D possibly being TRBD1 (5 bases). Trimming left V 2 bases short and J 7 bases short, with 17 bases between. This CDR3 spans 16 amino acids. Looked up from germline, CDR1 is SEHNR and CDR2 is FQNEAQ (reference sequence). CDR3 nucleotides: TGTGCCAGCAGCTTATCGCCGGGGCTCGGGGGTGAAAAACTGTTTTTT. Protein sequence: CASSLSPGLGGEKLFF.

The chain couples TRBV25-1 to TRBJ1-2; possibly TRBD1 for D (6 bases). The germline V gene encodes CDR1 MGHDK and CDR2 SYGVNS. The length of the CDR3 is 15 residues. Trimming removed 1 base at V and 4 bases at J, with 13 bases between. The CDR3 DNA sequence: TGTGCCAGCAGTGAATGGGGACAAAATTTCTATGGCTACACCTTC. Translating gives CASSEWGQNFYGYTF.

This clone has a handful of counts. This sequence joins TRBV4-1 and TRBJ1-2; D call uncertain. The CDR3 spans 13 residues. The germline V gene encodes CDR1 MGHRA and CDR2 YSYEKL. Deletions cut 2 bases from V and 7 bases from J, with 11 bases between. Here the CDR3 DNA reads TGCGCCAGCAGCCAACCACAGATCCCTGGCTACACCTTC. This sequence encodes CASSQPQIPGYTF.

In the case of this clone: The junction departs from the called germline gene at one end, perhaps through a read error. The V gene is TRBV27, the J gene TRBJ1-4; 9 nucleotides line up with TRBD1. CDR3 length: 21 residues. From germline, CDR1 is MNHEY and CDR2 SMNVEV (reference sequence). CDR3 amino acids: CASSLISPQGAAIPPNEKLFF. CDR3 DNA sequence: TGTGCCAGCAGTTTAATTTCCCCACAGGGGGCCGCTATACCCCCTAACGAAAAACTGTTTTTT.